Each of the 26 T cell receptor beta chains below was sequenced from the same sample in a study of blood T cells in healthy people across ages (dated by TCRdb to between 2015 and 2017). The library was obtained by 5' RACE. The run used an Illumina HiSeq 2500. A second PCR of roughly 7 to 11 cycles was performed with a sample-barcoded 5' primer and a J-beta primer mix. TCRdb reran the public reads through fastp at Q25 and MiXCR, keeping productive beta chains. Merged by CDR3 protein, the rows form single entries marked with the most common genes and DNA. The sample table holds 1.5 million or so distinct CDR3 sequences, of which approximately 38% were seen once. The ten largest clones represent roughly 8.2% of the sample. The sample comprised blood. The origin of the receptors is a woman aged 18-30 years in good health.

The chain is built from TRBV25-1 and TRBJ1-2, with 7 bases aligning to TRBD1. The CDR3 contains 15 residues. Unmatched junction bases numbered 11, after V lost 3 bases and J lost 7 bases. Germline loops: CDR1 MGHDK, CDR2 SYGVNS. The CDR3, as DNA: TGTGCCAGCAGTGAGAGCCAAACAGGGGTTGGTGGCTACACCTTC. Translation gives CASSESQTGVGGYTF.

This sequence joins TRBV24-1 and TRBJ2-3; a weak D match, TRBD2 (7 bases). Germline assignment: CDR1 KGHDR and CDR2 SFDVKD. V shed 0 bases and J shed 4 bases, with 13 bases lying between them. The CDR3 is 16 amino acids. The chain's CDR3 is CATSDLGGGQADTQYF. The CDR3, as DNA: TGTGCCACCAGTGATTTGGGGGGGGGCCAGGCAGATACGCAGTATTTT.

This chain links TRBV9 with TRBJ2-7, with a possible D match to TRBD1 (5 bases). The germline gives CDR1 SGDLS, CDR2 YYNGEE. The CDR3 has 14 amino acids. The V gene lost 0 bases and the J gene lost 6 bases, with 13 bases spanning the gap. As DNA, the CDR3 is TGTGCCAGCAGCGTAGTCGGGCAGGGTGGCGAGCAGTACTTC. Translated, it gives CASSVVGQGGEQYF.

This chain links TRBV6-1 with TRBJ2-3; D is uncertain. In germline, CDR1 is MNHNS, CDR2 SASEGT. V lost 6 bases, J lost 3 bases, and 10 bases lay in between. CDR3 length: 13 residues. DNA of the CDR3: TGTGCCAGCAGATTCGATATTACAGATACGCAGTATTTT. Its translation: CASRFDITDTQYF.

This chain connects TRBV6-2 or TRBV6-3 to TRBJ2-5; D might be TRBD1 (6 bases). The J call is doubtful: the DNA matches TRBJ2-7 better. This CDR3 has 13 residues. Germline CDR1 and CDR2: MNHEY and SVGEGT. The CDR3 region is CASSRNRAGEQYF. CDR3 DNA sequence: TGTGCCAGCTCTCGGAACAGGGCAGGCGAGCAGTACTTC.

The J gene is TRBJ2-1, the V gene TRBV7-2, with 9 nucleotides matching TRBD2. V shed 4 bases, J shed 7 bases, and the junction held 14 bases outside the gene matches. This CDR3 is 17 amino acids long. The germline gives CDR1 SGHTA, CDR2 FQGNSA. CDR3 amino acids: CASSSPGGRLAGNEQFF. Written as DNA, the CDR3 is TGTGCCAGCAGCTCACCCGGGGGCCGGCTAGCGGGGAATGAGCAGTTCTTC.

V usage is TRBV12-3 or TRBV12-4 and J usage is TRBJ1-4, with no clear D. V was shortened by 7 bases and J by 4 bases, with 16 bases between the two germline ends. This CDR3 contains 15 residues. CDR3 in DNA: TGTGCCAGCACCGGAGAGGACGGGGATAATGAAAAACTGTTTTTT. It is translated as CASTGEDGDNEKLFF.

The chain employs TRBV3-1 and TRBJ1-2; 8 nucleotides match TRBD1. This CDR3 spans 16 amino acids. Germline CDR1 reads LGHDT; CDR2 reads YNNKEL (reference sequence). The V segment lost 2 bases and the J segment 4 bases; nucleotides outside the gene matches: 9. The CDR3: CASSQPSTGALYGYTF. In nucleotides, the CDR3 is TGTGCCAGCAGCCAACCTTCGACAGGGGCCCTCTATGGCTACACCTTC.

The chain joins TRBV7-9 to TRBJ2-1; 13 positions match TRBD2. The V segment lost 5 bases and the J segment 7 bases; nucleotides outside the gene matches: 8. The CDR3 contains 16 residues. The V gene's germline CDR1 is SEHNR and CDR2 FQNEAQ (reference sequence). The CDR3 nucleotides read TGTGCCAGCAGCCCAAAACCGGGACTAGCGGGAAATGAGCAGTTCTTC. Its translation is CASSPKPGLAGNEQFF.

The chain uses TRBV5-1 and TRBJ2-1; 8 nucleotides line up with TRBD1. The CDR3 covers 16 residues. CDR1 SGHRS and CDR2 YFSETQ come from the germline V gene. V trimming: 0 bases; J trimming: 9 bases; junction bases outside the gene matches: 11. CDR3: CASSLEWTGIKGEQFF. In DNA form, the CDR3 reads TGCGCCAGCAGCTTGGAATGGACAGGGATAAAGGGTGAGCAGTTCTTC.

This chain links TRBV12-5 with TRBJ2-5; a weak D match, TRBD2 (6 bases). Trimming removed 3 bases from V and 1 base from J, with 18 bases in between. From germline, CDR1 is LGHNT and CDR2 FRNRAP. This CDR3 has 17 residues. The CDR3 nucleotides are TGTGCTAGTGGTTTTTCTGTGGCGGAGGGACCCCAAGAGACCCAGTACTTC. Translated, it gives CASGFSVAEGPQETQYF.

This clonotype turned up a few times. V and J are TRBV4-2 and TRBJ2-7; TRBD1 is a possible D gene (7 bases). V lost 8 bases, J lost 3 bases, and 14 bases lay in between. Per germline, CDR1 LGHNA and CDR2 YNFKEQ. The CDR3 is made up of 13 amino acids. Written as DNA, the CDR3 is TGTGCCAGCCGCAACCAGGGGGGCTACGAGCAGTACTTC. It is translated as CASRNQGGYEQYF.

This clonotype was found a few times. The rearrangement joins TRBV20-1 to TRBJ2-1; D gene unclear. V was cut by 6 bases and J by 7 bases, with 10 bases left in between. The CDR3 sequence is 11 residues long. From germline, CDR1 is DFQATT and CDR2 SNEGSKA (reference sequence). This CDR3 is CSAHVRNEQFF. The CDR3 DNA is TGCAGTGCCCACGTTAGGAATGAGCAGTTCTTC.

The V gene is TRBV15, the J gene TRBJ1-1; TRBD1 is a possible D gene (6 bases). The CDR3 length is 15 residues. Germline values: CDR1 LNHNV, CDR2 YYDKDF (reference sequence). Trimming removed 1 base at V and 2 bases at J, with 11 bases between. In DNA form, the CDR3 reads TGTGCCACCAGCAGAGTAGCAGGGGTTAACACTGAAGCTTTCTTT. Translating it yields CATSRVAGVNTEAFF.

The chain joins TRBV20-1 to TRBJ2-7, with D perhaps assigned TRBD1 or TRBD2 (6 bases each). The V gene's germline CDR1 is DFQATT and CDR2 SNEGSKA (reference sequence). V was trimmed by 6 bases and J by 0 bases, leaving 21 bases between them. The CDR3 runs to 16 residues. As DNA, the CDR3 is TGCAGTGCCCACCAGTTGCGGGGACAAATCTCCTACGAGCAGTACTTC. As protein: CSAHQLRGQISYEQYF.

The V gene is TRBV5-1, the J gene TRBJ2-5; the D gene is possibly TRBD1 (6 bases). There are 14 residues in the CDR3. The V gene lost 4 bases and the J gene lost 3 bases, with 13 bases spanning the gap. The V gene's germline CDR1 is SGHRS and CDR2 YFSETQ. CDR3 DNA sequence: TGCGCCAGCAGCCCTAAGACAGGAAAAGAGACCCAGTACTTC. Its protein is CASSPKTGKETQYF.

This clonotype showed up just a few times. This CDR3 is CATIQETDRPSYEQYF. For the CDR3, the DNA is TGTGCCACAATACAAGAGACTGACAGGCCTTCCTACGAGCAGTACTTC. The rearrangement uses TRBV28 and TRBJ2-7, with TRBD1 as a possible D gene (6 bases). The V gene's germline CDR1 is MDHEN and CDR2 SYDVKM. V was pared by 10 bases and J by 1 base, with 23 bases between. The CDR3 extends over 16 amino acids.

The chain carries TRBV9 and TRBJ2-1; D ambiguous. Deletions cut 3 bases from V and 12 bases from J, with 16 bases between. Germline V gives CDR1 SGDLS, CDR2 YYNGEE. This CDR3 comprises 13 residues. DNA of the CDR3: TGTGCCAGCAGCGATCGGCCCCGTGGTGGGCAGTTCTTC. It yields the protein CASSDRPRGGQFF.

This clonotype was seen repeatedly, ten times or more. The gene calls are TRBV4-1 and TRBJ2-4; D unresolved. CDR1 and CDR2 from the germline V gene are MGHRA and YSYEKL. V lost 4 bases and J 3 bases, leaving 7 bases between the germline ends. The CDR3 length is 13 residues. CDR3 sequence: CASSPPGKNIQYF. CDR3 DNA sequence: TGCGCCAGCAGCCCTCCCGGCAAAAACATTCAGTACTTC.

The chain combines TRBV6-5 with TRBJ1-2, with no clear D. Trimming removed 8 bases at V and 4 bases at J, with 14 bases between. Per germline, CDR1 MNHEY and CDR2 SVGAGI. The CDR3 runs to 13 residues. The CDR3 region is CASGNSYPYGYTF. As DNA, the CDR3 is TGTGCCAGCGGAAATTCTTACCCCTATGGCTACACCTTC.

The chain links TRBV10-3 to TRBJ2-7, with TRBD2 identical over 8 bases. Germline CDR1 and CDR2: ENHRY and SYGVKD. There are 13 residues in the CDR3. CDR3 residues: CTTFTSGNYEQYF. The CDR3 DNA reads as TGTACCACCTTCACTAGCGGCAACTACGAGCAGTACTTC.

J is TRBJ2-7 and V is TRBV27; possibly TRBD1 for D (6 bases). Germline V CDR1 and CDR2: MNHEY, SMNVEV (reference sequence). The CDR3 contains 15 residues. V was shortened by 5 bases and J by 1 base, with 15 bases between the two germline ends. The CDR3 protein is CASSLQGSGSYEQYF. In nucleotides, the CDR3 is TGTGCCAGCAGTCTCCAGGGGAGCGGTTCCTACGAGCAGTACTTC.

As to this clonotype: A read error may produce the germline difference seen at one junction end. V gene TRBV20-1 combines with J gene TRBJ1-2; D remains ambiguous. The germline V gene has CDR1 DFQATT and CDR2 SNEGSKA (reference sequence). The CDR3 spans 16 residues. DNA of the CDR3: TGCAGTGCTAGAGATCAAACAGCGAACCAAGCGAATGGCCACACCTTC. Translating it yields CSARDQTANQANGHTF.

The CDR3 sequence: CASSQVGGAGTDTQYF. In DNA, the CDR3 is TGTGCCAGCAGTCAGGTGGGAGGGGCCGGCACAGATACGCAGTATTTT. This chain connects TRBV12-3 or TRBV12-4 to TRBJ2-3, with 7 bases that match TRBD2. The junction had 9 bases not matched to a gene; V was cut back by 5 bases and J by 1 base. CDR3 length equals 16 residues.

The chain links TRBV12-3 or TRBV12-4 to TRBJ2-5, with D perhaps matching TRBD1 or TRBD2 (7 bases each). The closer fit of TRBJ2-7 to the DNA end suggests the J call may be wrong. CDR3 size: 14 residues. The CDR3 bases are TGTGCCAGCAGTTTCAGCAGGGGGGGTTCCGAGCAGTACTTC. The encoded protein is CASSFSRGGSEQYF.

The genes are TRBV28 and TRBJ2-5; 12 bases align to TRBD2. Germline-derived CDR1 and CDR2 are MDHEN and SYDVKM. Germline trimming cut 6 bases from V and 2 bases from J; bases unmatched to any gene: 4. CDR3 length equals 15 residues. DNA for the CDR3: TGTGCCAGCAGATCGCTAGCGGGGGGGCAAGAGACCCAGTACTTC. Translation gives CASRSLAGGQETQYF.